This T cell receptor (beta chain) was recorded in a study of T cell repertoires in cytomegalovirus infection. Turning to the study itself: Public TCR beta signature analysis indicated the presence of both CMV infection and matching HLA type. The study's findings and limits: CMV carriers having the relevant HLA were flagged by cumulative public TCR beta family frequency. CMV-specific TCR beta clonotypes restricted by HLA-C were the ones dominating the ex vivo response.

In this sample, this clonotype turned up a few times. Its antigen is still unknown. MiXCR, run by TCRdb on the reads, gives a single entry per CDR3 protein. This sample has some 450,000 distinct CDR3 sequences, with approximately 32% found just once. The origin of this receptor is a human donor in good health (CMV status not recorded). Some clones in this sample may be carry-over from other donors' samples. Material for sequencing was PBMCs.

The CDR3 DNA follows: TGCAGTGCTAGAGATCTTTACGAGCAGTACTTC. Protein: CSARDLYEQYF. The V call is TRBV20-1, the J call TRBJ2-7; no reliable D call. This CDR3 is built from 11 residues. V was trimmed by 0 bases and J by 4 bases, leaving 4 bases between them. Germline loops: CDR1 DFQATT, CDR2 SNEGSKA (reference sequence).